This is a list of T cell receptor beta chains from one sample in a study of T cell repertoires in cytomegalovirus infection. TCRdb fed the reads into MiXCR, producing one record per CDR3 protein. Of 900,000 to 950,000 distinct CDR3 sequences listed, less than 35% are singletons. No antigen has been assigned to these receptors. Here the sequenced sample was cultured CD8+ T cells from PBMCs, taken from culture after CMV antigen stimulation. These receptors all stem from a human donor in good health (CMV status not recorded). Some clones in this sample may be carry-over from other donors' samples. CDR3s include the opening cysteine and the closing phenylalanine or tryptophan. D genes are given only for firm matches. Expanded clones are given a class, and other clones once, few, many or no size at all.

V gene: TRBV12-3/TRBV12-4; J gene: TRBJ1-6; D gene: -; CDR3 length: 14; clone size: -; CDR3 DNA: TGTGCCAGCAGTTCAACCGGGACCAATTCACCCCTCCACTTT; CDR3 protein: CASSSTGTNSPLHF
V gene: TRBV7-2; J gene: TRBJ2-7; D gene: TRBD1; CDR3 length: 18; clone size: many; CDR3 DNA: TGTGCCAGCAGCCAGGGGGCAGGGGACACCTCCCCCTACTACGAGCAGTACTTC; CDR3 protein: CASSQGAGDTSPYYEQYF
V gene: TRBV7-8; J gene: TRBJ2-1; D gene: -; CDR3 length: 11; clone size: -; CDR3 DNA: TGTGCCAGCGACAGCAACAATGAGCAGTTCTTC; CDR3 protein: CASDSNNEQFF
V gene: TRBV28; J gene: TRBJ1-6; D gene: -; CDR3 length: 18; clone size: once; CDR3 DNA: TGTGCCAGCAGTTCCGTTTGGCAGGGGAGCTCCTATAATTCACCCCTCCACTTT; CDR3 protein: CASSSVWQGSSYNSPLHF
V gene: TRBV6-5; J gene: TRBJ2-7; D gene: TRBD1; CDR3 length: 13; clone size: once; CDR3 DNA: TGTGCCACTCAGGACAGGTTAAGGCGTTGGCAGTACTTC; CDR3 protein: CATQDRLRRWQYF
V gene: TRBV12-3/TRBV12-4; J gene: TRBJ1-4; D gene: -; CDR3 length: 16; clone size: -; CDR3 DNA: TGTGCCAGCAGTTTTCGACCCCTTGGCGGGGGGGAAAAACTGTTTTTT; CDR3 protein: CASSFRPLGGGEKLFF
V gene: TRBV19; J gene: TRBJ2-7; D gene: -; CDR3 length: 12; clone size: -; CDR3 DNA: TGTGCCAGTAGTATAGTAGGAGCCGAGCAGTACTTC; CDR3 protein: CASSIVGAEQYF
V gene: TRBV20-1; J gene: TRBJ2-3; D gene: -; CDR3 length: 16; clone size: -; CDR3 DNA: TGCAGTGCTAGGGAATCCCTCACAGGACTCACAGATACGCAGTATTTT; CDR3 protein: CSARESLTGLTDTQYF
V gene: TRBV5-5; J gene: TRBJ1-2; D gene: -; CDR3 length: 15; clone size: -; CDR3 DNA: TGTGCCAGCAGCTTCGGGAGGGGCGCAAACTATGGCTACACCTTC; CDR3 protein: CASSFGRGANYGYTF
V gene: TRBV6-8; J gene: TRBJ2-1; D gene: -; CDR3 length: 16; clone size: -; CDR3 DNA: TGTGCCAGCAGTTACCTAGGGGGGGGGATATACAATGAGCAGTTCTTC; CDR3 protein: CASSYLGGGIYNEQFF
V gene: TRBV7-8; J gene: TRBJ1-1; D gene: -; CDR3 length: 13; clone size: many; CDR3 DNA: TGTGCCAGCAGCAGACAGAAGAACACTGAAGCTTTCTTT; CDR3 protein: CASSRQKNTEAFF
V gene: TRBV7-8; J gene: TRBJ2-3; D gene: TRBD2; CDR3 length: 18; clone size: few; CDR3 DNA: TGTGCCAGCAGCGCTTTAGCGGGGGGGTCCTCAGGCACAGATACGCAGTATTTT; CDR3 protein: CASSALAGGSSGTDTQYF
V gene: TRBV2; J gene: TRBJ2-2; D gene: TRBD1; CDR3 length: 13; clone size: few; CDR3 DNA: TGTGCCAGCAGTGCAGGGGGCACCGGGGAGCTGTTTTTT; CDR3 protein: CASSAGGTGELFF
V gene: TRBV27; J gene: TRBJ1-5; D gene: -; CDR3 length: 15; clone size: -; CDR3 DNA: TGTGTCAGCAGTTTATCGTGGGGGGGCAATCAGCCCCAGCATTTT; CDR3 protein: CVSSLSWGGNQPQHF
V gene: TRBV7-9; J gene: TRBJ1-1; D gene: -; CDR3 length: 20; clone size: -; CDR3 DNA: TGTGCCAGCAGCTATAACCCGAAATCTCAGGTCCCTCTGGGGAACACTGAAGCTTTCTTT; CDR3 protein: CASSYNPKSQVPLGNTEAFF
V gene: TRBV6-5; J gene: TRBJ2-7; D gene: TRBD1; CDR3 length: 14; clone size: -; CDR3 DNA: TGTGCCAGCAGTGGCTCCGGACAGGGATACGAGCAGTACTTC; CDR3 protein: CASSGSGQGYEQYF
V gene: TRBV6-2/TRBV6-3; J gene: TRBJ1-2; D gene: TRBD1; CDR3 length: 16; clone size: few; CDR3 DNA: TGTGCCAGCACCGAGAGGACAGGCGCTATGGGTTATGGCTACACCTTC; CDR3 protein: CASTERTGAMGYGYTF
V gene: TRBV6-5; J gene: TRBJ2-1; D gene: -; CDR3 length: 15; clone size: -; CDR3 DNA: TGTGCCAGCAGTTACGGGGACACCCGGTACAATGAGCAGTTCTTC; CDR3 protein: CASSYGDTRYNEQFF
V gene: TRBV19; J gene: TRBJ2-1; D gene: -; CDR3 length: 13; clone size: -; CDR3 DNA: TGTGCCAGTGCAGGGTTTTTTTACAATGAGCAGTTCTTC; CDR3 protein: CASAGFFYNEQFF
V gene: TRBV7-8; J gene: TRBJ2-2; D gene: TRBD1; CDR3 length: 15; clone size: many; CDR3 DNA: TGTGCCAGCAGCCTCCGACAGGGGGGCACCGGGGAGCTGTTTTTT; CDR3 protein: CASSLRQGGTGELFF
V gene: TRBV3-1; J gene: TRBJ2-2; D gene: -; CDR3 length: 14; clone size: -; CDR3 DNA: TGTGCCAGCAGCCAATTAAAGGGGGCCGGGGAGCTGTTTTTT; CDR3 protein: CASSQLKGAGELFF
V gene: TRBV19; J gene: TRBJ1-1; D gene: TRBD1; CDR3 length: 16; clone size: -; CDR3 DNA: TGTGCCAGTAACCGGGGACAGGGGGCTCGTGGCACTGAAGCTTTCTTT; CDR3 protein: CASNRGQGARGTEAFF
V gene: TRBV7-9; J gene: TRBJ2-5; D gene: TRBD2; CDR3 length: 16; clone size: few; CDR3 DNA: TGTGCCAGCAGCTCGTTACTAGCGGGGATCATGGAGACCCAGTACTTC; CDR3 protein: CASSSLLAGIMETQYF
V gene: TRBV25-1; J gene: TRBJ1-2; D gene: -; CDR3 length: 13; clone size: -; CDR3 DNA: TGTGCCAGCAGTCATTCCAGCCGCTATGGCTACACCTTC; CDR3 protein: CASSHSSRYGYTF
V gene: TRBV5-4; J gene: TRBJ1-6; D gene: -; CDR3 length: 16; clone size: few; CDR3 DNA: TGTGCCAGCAGCTTTCCCGGGAGCTCCTATAATTCACCCCTCCACTTT; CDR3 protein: CASSFPGSSYNSPLHF
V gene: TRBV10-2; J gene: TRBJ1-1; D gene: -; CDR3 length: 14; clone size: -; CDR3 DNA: TGCGCCAGCAGTGGGAGGGGGAGGAACACTGAAGCTTTCTTT; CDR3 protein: CASSGRGRNTEAFF
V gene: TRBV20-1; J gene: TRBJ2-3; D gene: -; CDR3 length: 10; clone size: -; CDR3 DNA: TGCAGTGCTAGAGATGCGAAGCAGTATTTT; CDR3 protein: CSARDAKQYF
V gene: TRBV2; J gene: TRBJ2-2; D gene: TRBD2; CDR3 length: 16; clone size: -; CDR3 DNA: TGTGCCAGCAGTCTTCGTCGGACTAGCGGAACCGGGGAGCTGTTTTTT; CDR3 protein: CASSLRRTSGTGELFF
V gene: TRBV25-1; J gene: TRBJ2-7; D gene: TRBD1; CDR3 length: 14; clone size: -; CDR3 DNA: TGTGCCAGCAGTGACCTGGGACAGGGCTACGAGCAGTACTTC; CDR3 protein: CASSDLGQGYEQYF
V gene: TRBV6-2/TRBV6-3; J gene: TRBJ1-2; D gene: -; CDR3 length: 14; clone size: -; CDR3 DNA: TGTGCCAGCACCCTCCCGGACGGACACTATGGCTACACCTTC; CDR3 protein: CASTLPDGHYGYTF
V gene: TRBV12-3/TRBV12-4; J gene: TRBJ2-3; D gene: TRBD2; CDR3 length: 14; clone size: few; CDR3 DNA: TGTGCCAGCACTAGCGGGGGAGTCACAGATACGCAGTATTTT; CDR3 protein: CASTSGGVTDTQYF
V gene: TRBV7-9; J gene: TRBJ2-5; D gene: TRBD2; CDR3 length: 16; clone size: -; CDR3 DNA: TGTGACAGCAGCCCCGCGGGGGGGACACCACGTGAGACCCAGTACTTC; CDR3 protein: CDSSPAGGTPRETQYF
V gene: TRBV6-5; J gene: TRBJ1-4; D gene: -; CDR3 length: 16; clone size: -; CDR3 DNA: TGTGCCAGCAGCTCAGACGGGACACCAAGTAATGAAAAACTGTTTTTT; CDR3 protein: CASSSDGTPSNEKLFF
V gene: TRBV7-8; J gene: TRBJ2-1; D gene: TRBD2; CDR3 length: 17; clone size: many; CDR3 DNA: TGTGCCAGCAGCCCCCGGGGGGGACGCATCGCAGGGTATGAGCAGTTCTTC; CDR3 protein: CASSPRGGRIAGYEQFF
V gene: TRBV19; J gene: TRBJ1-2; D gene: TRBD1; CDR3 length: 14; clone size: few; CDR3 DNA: TGTGCCAGTCTCGAACAGGGGTTCGGGTATGGCTACACCTTC; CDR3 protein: CASLEQGFGYGYTF
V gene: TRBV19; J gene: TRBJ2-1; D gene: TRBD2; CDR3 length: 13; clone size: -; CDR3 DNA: TGTGCCAGTAGTCCACGGGGGGGGGATGAGCAGTTCTTC; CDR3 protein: CASSPRGGDEQFF
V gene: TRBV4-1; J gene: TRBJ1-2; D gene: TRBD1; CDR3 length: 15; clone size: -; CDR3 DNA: TGCGCCAGCAGCCGGTCGGGACAGGGAGTTGACGGCTACACCTTC; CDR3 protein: CASSRSGQGVDGYTF
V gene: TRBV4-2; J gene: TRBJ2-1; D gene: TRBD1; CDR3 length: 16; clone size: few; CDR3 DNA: TGTGCCAGCAGCCAGGCTGACAGGGGTTCCTACAATGAGCAGTTCTTC; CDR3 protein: CASSQADRGSYNEQFF
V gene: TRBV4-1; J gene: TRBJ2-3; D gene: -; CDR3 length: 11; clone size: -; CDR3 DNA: TGCGTCAGCAGCCAAGGGGGTACGCAGTATTTT; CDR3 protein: CVSSQGGTQYF
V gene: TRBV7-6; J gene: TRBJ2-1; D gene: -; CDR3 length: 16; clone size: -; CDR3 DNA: TGTGCCAGCGCCCAAATAGCGCAGGAGGCCTACAATGAGCAGTTCTTC; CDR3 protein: CASAQIAQEAYNEQFF
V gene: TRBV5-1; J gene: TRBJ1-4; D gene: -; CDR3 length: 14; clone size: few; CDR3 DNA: TGCGCCAGCAGCCCTCGACTGAGGAATGAAAAACTGTTTTTT; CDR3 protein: CASSPRLRNEKLFF
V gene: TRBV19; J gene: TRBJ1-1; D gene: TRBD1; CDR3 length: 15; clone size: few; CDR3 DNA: TGTGCCAGTAGTATATCACCGGACAGGGACACTGAAGCTTTCTTT; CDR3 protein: CASSISPDRDTEAFF
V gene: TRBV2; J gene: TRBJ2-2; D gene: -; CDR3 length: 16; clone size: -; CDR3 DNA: TGTGCCAGCAGTGTGGTGATAGGGCTGAACACCGGGGAGCTGTTTTTT; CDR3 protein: CASSVVIGLNTGELFF
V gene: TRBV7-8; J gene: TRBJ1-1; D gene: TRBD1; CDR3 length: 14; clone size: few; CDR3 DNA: TGTGCCAGCAGCAAAGGGGGCGCGGATACTGAAGCTTTCTTT; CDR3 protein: CASSKGGADTEAFF
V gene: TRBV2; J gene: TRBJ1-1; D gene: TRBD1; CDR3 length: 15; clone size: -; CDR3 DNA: TGTGCCAGCAGGGAACAGGGGCGGGCGAACACTGAAGCTTTCTTT; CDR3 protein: CASREQGRANTEAFF
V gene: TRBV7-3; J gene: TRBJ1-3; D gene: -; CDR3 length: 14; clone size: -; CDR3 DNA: TGTGCCAGCAGCCTCCCTAGTACGCCTTGGACCATATATTTT; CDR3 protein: CASSLPSTPWTIYF
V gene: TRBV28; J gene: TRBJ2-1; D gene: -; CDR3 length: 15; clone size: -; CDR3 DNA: TGTGCCAGCAGCCCCGTCTCACCGGGTGACAATGAGCAGTTCTTC; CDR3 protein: CASSPVSPGDNEQFF
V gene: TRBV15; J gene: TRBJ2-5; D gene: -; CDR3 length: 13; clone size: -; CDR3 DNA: TGTGCCACCAGCCCAAAAACGGTTGGGACCCAGTACTTC; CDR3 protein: CATSPKTVGTQYF
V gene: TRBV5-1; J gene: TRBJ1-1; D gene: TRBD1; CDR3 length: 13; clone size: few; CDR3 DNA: TGCGCCAGCAGCGGGGACAGGCTGTATGGAGCTTTCTTT; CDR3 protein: CASSGDRLYGAFF
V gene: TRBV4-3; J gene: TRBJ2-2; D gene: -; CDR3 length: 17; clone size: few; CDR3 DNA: TGCGCCAGCAGCCAAGATCTTAAAGGGTCTCGTGCCGGGGAGCTGTTTTTT; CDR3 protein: CASSQDLKGSRAGELFF
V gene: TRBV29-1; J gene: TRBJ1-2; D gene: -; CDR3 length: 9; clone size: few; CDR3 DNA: TGCAGCGTTCTCCCCCTAGGAACCTTC; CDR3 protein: CSVLPLGTF
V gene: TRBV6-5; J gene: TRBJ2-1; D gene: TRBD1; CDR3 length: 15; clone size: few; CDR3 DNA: TGTGCCAGCAGTTACTATCCGGGACAGGACAATGAGCAGTTCTTC; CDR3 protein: CASSYYPGQDNEQFF
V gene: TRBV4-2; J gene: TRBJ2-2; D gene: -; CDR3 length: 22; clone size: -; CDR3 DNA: TGTGCCAGCAGCCTTCAAATACCGACAAGGTTAAATCTACGGGGCCGCACCGGGGAGCTGTTTTTT; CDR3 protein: CASSLQIPTRLNLRGRTGELFF
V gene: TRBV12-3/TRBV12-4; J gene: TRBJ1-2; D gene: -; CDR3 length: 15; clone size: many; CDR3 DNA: TGTGCCAGCAGTACTTCATCTGGGGGAGGCTATGGCTACACCTTC; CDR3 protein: CASSTSSGGGYGYTF